The 10 T cell receptor beta chains listed next were all sequenced from one sample in a study of memory CD4+ T cells and cytomegalovirus serostatus. Single viable CD3+CD4+CD8-CD45RO+ cells were sorted as the memory CD4+ T cells. Generated by immunoSEQ multiplex PCR, the TCRdb table keeps only in-frame clones and is missing some. The sample yields tens of thousands of clones, 82% seen once. Material: memory CD4+ T cells from blood. The receptors were gathered from an adult in good health and CMV-seronegative. Some clones in this sample may be carry-over from other donors' samples.

This clone was detected only a few times. This rearrangement joins TRBV5-4 to TRBJ1-2; D uncertain. CDR3 size: 13 residues. Germline CDR1 is SGHNT and CDR2 is YYREEE (reference sequence). V was cut by 5 bases and J by 8 bases, with 16 bases left in between. The CDR3 DNA sequence: TGTGCCAGCAGTCCTGGACCCTCGGGCGGCTACACCTTC. This codes for CASSPGPSGGYTF.

The genes are TRBV7-9 and TRBJ2-7; D ambiguous. The length of the CDR3 is 16 residues. The V end lost 1 base, the J end lost 7 bases, and 20 bases lay between the germline ends. Germline CDR1 is SEHNR and CDR2 is FQNEAQ (reference sequence). In nucleotides, the CDR3 is TGTGCCAGCAGCTTAGGAGCCGATTCCCCATCAAGGGAGCAGTACTTC. This codes for CASSLGADSPSREQYF.

The count of this clone is one. This sequence joins TRBV28 and TRBJ1-1; D ambiguous. Germline V gene data show CDR1 as MDHEN and CDR2 as SYDVKM. CDR3 length: 12 residues. V was pared by 7 bases and J by 0 bases, with 6 bases between. The CDR3, as DNA: TGTGCCAGCATGATTATGAACACTGAAGCTTTCTTT. It translates to CASMIMNTEAFF.

The chain joins TRBV5-6 to TRBJ1-5; tentatively, D is TRBD1 (6 bases). From germline, CDR1 is SGHDT and CDR2 YYEEEE. Deletions cut 4 bases from V and 1 base from J, with 12 bases between. The CDR3 totals 15 residues. CDR3 coding DNA: TGTGCCAGCAGCCGTAGGGGGGGGAGCAATCAGCCCCAGCATTTT. Its translation: CASSRRGGSNQPQHF.

This chain connects TRBV20-1 to TRBJ2-5; 12 bases map to TRBD2. This CDR3 contains 11 residues. Germline assignment: CDR1 DFQATT and CDR2 SNEGSKA (reference sequence). V lost 6 bases to trimming and J lost 11 bases; unmatched junction nucleotides: 4. The CDR3 region has the DNA TGCAGTGCGGCTAGCGGGAGGGGGCAGTACTTC. It is translated as CSAASGRGQYF.

The chain joins TRBV28 to TRBJ2-1; TRBD2 might be the D (6 bases). V lost 3 bases, J lost 9 bases, and 15 bases lay in between. CDR3 length: 14 residues. The germline gives CDR1 MDHEN, CDR2 SYDVKM. CDR3 sequence reads: CASSFPSGGSEQFF. CDR3 DNA sequence: TGTGCCAGCAGTTTCCCCAGCGGAGGGAGTGAGCAGTTCTTC.

The genes are TRBV15 and TRBJ2-1; 16 bases agree with TRBD2. Per the germline V gene, CDR1 is LNHNV and CDR2 is YYDKDF (reference sequence). The CDR3 has 17 amino acids. V lost 5 bases, J lost 2 bases, and 3 bases stayed unmatched. The CDR3 sequence: CATSGGTSGGAYNEQFF. The CDR3, as DNA: TGTGCCACCAGCGGAGGGACTAGCGGGGGGGCCTACAATGAGCAGTTCTTC.

This rearrangement joins TRBV7-2 to TRBJ2-7, with TRBD2 identical over 7 bases. The germline CDR1 and CDR2 sequences are SGHTA and FQGNSA. This CDR3 has 14 amino acids. The trim removed 1 base at V and 5 bases at J, leaving 5 bases unmatched. CDR3 nucleotides: TGTGCCAGCAGCTTAGGGACTAGAAACCACGAGCAGTACTTC. This codes for CASSLGTRNHEQYF.

The J gene is TRBJ1-6, the V gene TRBV27, with 7 nucleotides matching TRBD1. V trimming: 5 bases; J trimming: 10 bases; junction bases outside the gene matches: 11. This CDR3 comprises 15 residues. Germline assignment: CDR1 MNHEY and CDR2 SMNVEV (reference sequence). The CDR3 region has the DNA TGTGCCAGCAGTACGGCCCGGGACAGAAAATCACCCCTCCACTTT. Encoded protein: CASSTARDRKSPLHF.

This clone was recorded once. The chain combines TRBV29-1 with TRBJ2-3; tentative D call: TRBD1 (5 bases). In germline, CDR1 is SQVTM, CDR2 ANQGSEA. CDR3 length equals 14 residues. Between the trimmed V and J ends, which lost 4 bases and 0 bases, there was a span of 11 bases. CDR3 DNA sequence: TGCAGCGTTGCCAGGGCCCATAGCACAGATACGCAGTATTTT. Translating gives CSVARAHSTDTQYF.